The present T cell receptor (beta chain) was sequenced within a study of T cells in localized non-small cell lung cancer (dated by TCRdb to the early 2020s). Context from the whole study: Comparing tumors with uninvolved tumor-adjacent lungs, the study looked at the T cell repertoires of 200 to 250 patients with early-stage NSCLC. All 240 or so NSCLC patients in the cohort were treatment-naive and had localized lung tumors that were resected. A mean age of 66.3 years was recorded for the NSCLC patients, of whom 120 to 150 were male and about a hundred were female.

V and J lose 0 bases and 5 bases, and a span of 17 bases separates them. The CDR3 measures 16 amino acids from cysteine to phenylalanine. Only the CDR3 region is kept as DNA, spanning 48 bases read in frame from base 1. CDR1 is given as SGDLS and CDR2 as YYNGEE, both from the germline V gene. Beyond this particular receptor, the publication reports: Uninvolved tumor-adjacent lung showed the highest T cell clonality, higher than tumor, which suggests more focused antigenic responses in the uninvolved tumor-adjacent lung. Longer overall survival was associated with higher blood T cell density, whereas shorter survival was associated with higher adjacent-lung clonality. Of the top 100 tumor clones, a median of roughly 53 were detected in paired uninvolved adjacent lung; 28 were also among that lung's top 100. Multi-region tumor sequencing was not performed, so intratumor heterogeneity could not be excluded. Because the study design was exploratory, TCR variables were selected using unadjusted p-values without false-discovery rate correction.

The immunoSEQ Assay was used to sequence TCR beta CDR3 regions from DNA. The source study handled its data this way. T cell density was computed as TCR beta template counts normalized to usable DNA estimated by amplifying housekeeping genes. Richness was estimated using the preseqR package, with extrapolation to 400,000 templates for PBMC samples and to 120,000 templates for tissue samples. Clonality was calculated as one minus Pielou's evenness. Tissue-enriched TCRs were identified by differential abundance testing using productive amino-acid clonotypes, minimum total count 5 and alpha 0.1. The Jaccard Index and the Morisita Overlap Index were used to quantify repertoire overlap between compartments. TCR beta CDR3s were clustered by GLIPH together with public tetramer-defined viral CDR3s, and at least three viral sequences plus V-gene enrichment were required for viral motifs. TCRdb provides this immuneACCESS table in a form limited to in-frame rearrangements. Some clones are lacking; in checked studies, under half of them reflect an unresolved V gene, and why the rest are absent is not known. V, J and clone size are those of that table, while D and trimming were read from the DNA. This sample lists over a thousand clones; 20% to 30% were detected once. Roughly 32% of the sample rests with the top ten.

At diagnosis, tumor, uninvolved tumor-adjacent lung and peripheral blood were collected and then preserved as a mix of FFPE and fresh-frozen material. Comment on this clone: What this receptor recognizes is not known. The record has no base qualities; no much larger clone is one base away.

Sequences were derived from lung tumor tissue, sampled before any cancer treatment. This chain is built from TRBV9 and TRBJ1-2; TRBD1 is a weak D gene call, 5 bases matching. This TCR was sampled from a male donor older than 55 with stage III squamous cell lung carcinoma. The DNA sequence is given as TGTGCCAGCAGCGTAGGGCGGAGCAGGGTTTTTTATGGCTACACCTTC. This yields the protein CASSVGRSRVFYGYTF. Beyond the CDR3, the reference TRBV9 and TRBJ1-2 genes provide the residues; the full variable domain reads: DSGVTQTPKHLITATGQRVTLRCSPRSGDLSVYWYQQSLDQGLQFLIQYYNGEERAKGNILERFSAQQFPDLHSELNLSSLELGDSALYFCASSVGRSRVFYGYTFGSGTRLTVV.